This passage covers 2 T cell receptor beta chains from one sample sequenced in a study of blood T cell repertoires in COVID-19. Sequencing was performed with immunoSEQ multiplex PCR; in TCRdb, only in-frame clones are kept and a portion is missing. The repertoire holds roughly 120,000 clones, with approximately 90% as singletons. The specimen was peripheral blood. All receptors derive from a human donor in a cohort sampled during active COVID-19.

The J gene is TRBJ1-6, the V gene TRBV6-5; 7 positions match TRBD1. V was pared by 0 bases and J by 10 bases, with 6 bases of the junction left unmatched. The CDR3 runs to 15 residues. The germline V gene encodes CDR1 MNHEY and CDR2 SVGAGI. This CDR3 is CASSYSLQGRSPLHF. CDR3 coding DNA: TGTGCCAGCAGTTACTCCTTACAGGGGCGGTCACCCCTCCACTTT.

The DNA of the CDR3 is TGCGCCAGCAGCCAAGTAACAGGTAGCAATCAGCCCCAGCATTTT. Amino acids: CASSQVTGSNQPQHF. The V gene is TRBV4-3, the J gene TRBJ1-5; D might be TRBD1 (5 bases). CDR3 length: 15 amino acids. Germline V gene data show CDR1 as LGHNA and CDR2 as YSLEER. V lost 1 base and J lost 0, with 7 bases in between.